These T cell receptor beta chains were read from a single sample in a study of cytomegalovirus exposure and HLA in healthy donors. TCRdb's copy holds only in-frame clones and misses some; the assay was immunoSEQ multiplex PCR. Its table records about 140,000 clones. The sequenced material came from PBMCs. These TCRs come from a woman under 30 in good health and CMV-seronegative. Both conserved end residues are part of each CDR3. D genes are given only for firm matches.

CDR3aa | CDR3nt | v_gene | d_gene | j_gene
CSVISGIQETQYF | TGCAGCGTTATTAGCGGGATCCAAGAGACCCAGTACTTC | TRBV29-1 | TRBD2 | TRBJ2-5
CASSLRLAREQYF | TGTGCCAGCAGCTTAAGACTAGCGCGCGAGCAGTACTTC | TRBV7-8 | TRBD2 | TRBJ2-7
CASSQTQQGRGETQYF | TGTGCCAGCAGCCAAACGCAACAGGGAAGGGGGGAGACCCAGTACTTC | TRBV7-3 | - | TRBJ2-5
CASSTMGGDTGELFF | TGTGCCAGCAGCACCATGGGGGGTGACACCGGGGAGCTGTTTTTT | TRBV6-5 | - | TRBJ2-2
CASSHSGQANTEAFF | TGCGCCAGCAGCCATTCGGGACAGGCGAACACTGAAGCTTTCTTT | TRBV4-1 | TRBD1 | TRBJ1-1
CASSSGTSGSHAETQYF | TGTGCCAGCAGCTCCGGGACTAGCGGCTCCCATGCGGAGACCCAGTACTTC | TRBV28 | TRBD2 | TRBJ2-5
CAWTLQAPQETQYF | TGTGCCTGGACCTTACAGGCCCCCCAAGAGACCCAGTACTTC | TRBV30 | - | TRBJ2-5
CASSLYPGTGGKVKNIQYF | TGTGCCAGCAGCTTATATCCCGGGACAGGGGGCAAGGTCAAAAACATTCAGTACTTC | TRBV11-2 | TRBD1 | TRBJ2-4
CASSFISGGGNGYTF | TGTGCCAGCAGCTTTATTTCAGGGGGCGGAAATGGCTACACCTTC | TRBV5-8 | TRBD1 | TRBJ1-2
CASSVGETSLYEQYF | TGTGCCAGCAGCGTCGGGGAAACTAGCCTCTACGAGCAGTACTTC | TRBV9 | - | TRBJ2-7
CASSNRLAGVETQYF | TGTGCCAGCAGTAATCGACTAGCGGGAGTGGAAACCCAGTACTTC | TRBV6-5 | TRBD2 | TRBJ2-5
CSVPGAGTSGSGETQYF | TGCAGCGTTCCGGGAGCCGGGACTAGCGGGAGCGGGGAGACCCAGTACTTC | TRBV29-1 | TRBD2 | TRBJ2-5
CASSLYSDTQYF | TGTGCCAGCAGCTTGTACTCCGATACGCAGTATTTT | TRBV5-6 | - | TRBJ2-3
CASSVRGLNTDTQYF | TGTGCCAGCAGCGTCCGGGGTCTGAACACAGATACGCAGTATTTT | TRBV9 | - | TRBJ2-3